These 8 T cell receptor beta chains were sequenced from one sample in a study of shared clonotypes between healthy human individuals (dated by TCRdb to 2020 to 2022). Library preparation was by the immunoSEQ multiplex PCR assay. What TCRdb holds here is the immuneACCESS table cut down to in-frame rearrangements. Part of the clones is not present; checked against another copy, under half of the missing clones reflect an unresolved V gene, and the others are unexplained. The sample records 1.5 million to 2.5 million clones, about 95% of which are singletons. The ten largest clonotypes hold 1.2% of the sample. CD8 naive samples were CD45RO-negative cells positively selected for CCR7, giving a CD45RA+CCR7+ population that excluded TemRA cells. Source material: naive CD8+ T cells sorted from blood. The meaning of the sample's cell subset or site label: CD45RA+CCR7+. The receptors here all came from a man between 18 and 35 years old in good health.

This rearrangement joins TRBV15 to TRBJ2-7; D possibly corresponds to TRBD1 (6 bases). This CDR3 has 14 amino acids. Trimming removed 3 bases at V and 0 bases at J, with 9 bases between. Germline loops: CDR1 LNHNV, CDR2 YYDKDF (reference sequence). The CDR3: CATSSGTPSYEQYF. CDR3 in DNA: TGTGCCACCAGCAGCGGGACACCCTCCTACGAGCAGTACTTC.

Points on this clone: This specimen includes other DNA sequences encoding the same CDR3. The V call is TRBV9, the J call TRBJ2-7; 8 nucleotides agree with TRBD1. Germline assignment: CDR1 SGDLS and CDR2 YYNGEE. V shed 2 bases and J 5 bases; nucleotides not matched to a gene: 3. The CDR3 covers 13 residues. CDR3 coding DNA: TGTGCCAGCAGCGTCGACAGGGGCGACGAGCAGTACTTC. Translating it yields CASSVDRGDEQYF. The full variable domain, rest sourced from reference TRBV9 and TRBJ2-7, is DSGVTQTPKHLITATGQRVTLRCSPRSGDLSVYWYQQSLDQGLQFLIQYYNGEERAKGNILERFSAQQFPDLHSELNLSSLELGDSALYFCASSVDRGDEQYFGPGTRLTVT.

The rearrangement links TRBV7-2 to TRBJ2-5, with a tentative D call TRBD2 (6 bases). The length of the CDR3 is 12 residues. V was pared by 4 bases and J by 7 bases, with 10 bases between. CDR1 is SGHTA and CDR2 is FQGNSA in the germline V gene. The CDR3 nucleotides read TGTGCCAGCAGCTACCTAGCGTGGACCCAGTACTTC. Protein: CASSYLAWTQYF.

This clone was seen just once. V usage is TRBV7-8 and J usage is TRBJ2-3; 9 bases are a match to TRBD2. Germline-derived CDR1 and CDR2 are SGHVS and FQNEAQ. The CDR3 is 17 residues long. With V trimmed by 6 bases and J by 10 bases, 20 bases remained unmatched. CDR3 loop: CASRMGLAGSNLDSQYF. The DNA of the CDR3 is TGTGCCAGCAGAATGGGGCTAGCGGGATCAAACCTAGACTCGCAGTATTTT. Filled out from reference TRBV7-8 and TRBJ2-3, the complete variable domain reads GAGVSQSPRYKVAKRGQDVALRCDPISGHVSLFWYQQALGQGPEFLTYFQNEAQLDKSGLPSDRFFAERPEGSVSTLKIQRTQQEDSAVYLCASRMGLAGSNLDSQYFGPGTRLTVL.

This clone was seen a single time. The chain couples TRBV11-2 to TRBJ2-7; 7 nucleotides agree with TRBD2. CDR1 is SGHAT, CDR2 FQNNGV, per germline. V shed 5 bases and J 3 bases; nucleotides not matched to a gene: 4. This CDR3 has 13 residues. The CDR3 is CASSEGRDYEQYF. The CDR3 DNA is TGTGCCAGCAGCGAAGGGAGGGACTACGAGCAGTACTTC.

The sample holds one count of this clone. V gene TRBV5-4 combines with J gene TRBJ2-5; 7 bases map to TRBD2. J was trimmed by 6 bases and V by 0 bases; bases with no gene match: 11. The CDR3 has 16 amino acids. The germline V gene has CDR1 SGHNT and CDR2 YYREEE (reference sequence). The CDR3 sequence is CASSLAWQGGRQTQYF. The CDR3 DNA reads TGTGCCAGCAGCTTGGCCTGGCAGGGAGGGCGCCAGACCCAGTACTTC.

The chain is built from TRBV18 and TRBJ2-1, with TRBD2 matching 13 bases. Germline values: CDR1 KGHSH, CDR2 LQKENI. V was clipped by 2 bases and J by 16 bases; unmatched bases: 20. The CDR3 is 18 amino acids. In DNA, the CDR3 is TGTGCCAGCTCACCATGGGGGCCCACGACCGGACTAGCGGGGGCTAAATTCTTC. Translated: CASSPWGPTTGLAGAKFF.

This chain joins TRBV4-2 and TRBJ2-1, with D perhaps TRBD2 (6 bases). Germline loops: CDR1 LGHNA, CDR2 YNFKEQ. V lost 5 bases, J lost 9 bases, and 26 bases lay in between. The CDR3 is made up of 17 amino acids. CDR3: CASSSRVKDYSFFEQFF. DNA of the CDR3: TGTGCCAGCAGCTCTCGAGTGAAGGACTACTCTTTTTTTGAGCAGTTCTTC.